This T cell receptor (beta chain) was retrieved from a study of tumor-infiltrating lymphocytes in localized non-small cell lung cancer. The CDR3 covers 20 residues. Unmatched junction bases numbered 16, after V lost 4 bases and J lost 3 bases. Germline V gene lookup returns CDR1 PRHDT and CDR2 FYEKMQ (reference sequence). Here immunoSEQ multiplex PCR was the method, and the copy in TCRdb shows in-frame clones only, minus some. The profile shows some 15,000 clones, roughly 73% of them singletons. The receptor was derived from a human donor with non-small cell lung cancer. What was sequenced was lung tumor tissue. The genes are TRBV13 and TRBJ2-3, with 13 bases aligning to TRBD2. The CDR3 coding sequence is TGTGCCAGCAGCTCTAGTGGCCGACTAGCGGGGGGTCCTATTACAGATACGCAGTATTTT. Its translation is CASSSSGRLAGGPITDTQYF.